Sequencing of this T cell receptor (beta chain) was carried out in a study of human T cells and chemical hapten exposure. In the study overall: Per-sample variation in TCR yield stemmed mainly from small pooled library volume differences.

Study-wide points: Compared with pre-sensitization or healthy control sets, expanded TCRs clustered more.

Authors' analysis steps: Between 23,224 and 690,600 TCRs appeared in each sample, and the median stood at roughly 95,000. TCRdb recomputed calls from the RACE reads with MiXCR, one row per CDR3 protein. For this entry, the V and J calls and clone size follow TCRdb and not the study's own pipeline. The table lists under 45,000 distinct CDR3 sequences, more than 9% of them singletons, with about 6% in the top ten. This clonotype was detected ten times or more. The antigen is not known. Trimming left V 0 bases short and J 0 bases short, with 15 bases between. This CDR3 comprises 17 residues. The germline V gene has CDR1 GTSNPN and CDR2 SVGIG (reference sequence). This sample's time point: pre-sensitization, week 0. Treatment described: therapeutic diphenylcyclopropenone sensitization with weekly scalp DPC. Blood sampling occurred before each patch-test application.

The J gene is TRBJ1-5, the V gene TRBV30; possibly TRBD1 for D (5 bases). The specimen was whole blood, collected in connection with sensitization to the hapten diphenylcyclopropenone (DPC). This clonotype originated in a man aged 25-45 years with alopecia areata. Some clones in this sample may be carry-over from other donors' samples. The CDR3 loop reads CAWSVRGTGYSNQPQHF. CDR3 coding DNA: TGTGCCTGGAGTGTACGGGGGACTGGGTATAGCAATCAGCCCCAGCATTTT.